This TCR beta chain appears in the sequencing data of a study of CD8+ T cells in alopecia areata. Extraction and reverse transcription of RNA yielded cDNA as the sequencing template. Libraries were prepared by immunoSEQ multiplex PCR; TCRdb keeps only in-frame clonotypes and omits some of them. The sample includes roughly 150,000 clones, around three fifths of them seen just once. Sorted populations comprised CD4+ and CD8+ T cells obtained from PBMCs. General study results and limits: For lesional scalp, especially alopecia totalis/universalis, clonality was higher than in normal scalp. Normal skin contains resident alphabeta T cells, and these are also sequenced in scalp samples.

A note on this clone: Antigen unknown.

J was trimmed by 2 bases and V by 8 bases; bases with no gene match: 5. CDR1 is SGHTA, CDR2 FQGNSA, per germline. The length of the CDR3 is 14 residues. The sample consisted of CD4+ T cells sorted from blood, taken at week 0. This sequence was found in a human donor with alopecia areata. The chain couples TRBV7-2 to TRBJ2-3, with 9 bases lining up with TRBD2. The CDR3 region is CASATGLATDTQYF. The CDR3 nucleotides read TGTGCCAGCGCCACGGGACTAGCCACAGATACGCAGTATTTT.